The clone carrying this T cell receptor (beta chain) was seen at least ten times. No antigen is known for it. Germline CDR1 is SGHRS and CDR2 is YFSETQ. V lost 0 bases to trimming and J lost 9 bases, with 13 bases between them. The CDR3 is made up of 14 amino acids. The record originates from a study of neurological immune-mediated disorders. Study findings and constraints: According to phylogenetic grouping, one related-CDR3 cluster, a possible signature, contained the repertoires of 18 of 34 multiple sclerosis patients.

Noted time point: longitudinal time-point 1 (baseline). From 15-18 subjects, each sequencing run yielded over 170 million TCR-beta sequences. TCRdb called the 5' RACE reads again in MiXCR, with one record for every CDR3 protein. The table records 35,000 or so distinct CDR3 sequences, about 3.3% of them present only once. This receptor was obtained from a woman between 55 and 75 years old with multiple sclerosis. The genes are TRBV5-1 and TRBJ2-1, with D maybe TRBD2 (5 bases). The sample was PBMCs. The CDR3, as DNA: TGCGCCAGCAGCTTGGCGGCTAGCCGAGGTGAGCAGTTCTTC. It yields the protein CASSLAASRGEQFF.